The next 7 T cell receptor beta chains were all read from a single sample in a study of tumor-infiltrating lymphocytes in primary liver carcinoma. Reverse transcription of 500 ng total RNA with a constant-region primer produced TCR beta cDNA. Nested multiplex PCR, run for three rounds with slightly modified ARM-PCR, yielded TCR beta libraries. The first two PCR rounds used TRBV1-TRBV30 primers with a Cbeta primer, approximately 10 cycles each. TCRdb called the multiplex PCR reads again in MiXCR, with one record for every CDR3 protein. The repertoire holds approximately 120,000 distinct CDR3 sequences, with around 60% as singletons. The roughly 17-31 mg bulk tissue piece was not sorted before simultaneous RNA and DNA extraction. Sequencing input: liver tumor tissue from sampling region 3. Subset: tumor region T3, left-lateral pole. These receptors originate from a woman aged 55-70 years with primary liver carcinoma and hepatitis B virus infection.

On this clonotype itself: It may be a read error: a sequence one base away is much more abundant. The chain combines TRBV29-1 with TRBJ2-5, with 7 bases lining up with TRBD1. The germline CDR1 and CDR2 sequences are SQVTM and ANQGSEA. With 5 bases clipped from V and 7 bases from J, the junction kept 7 bases outside the gene matches. The CDR3 has 12 residues. CDR3 DNA sequence: TGCAGCGTTAGGACAGGCGAAGGGACCCAGTACTTC. As protein: CSVRTGEGTQYF.

Concerning this clonotype: The CDR3 does not end in the conserved phenylalanine or tryptophan, so this is likely a read error. The chain couples TRBV11-3 to TRBJ2-7; 12 nucleotides agree with TRBD1. V was clipped by 5 bases and J by 6 bases; unmatched bases: 8. The CDR3 contains 15 residues. Germline lookup yields CDR1 SGHNT and CDR2 YENEEA. The chain's CDR3 is CASSPGTGGSCEQYL. Written as DNA, the CDR3 is TGTGCCAGCAGCCCCGGGACAGGGGGCAGCTGCGAGCAGTACCTC.

Comments on this clonotype: Germline is not matched at one junction end, which may reflect a read error. J is TRBJ1-5 and V is TRBV11-1; D perhaps matches TRBD1 (6 bases). Germline CDR1 SGHAT, CDR2 FQDESV (reference sequence). CDR3 length: 13 residues. The CDR3 DNA follows: TGTGCTATCAGCCGAGACAGGAATCTGCCCCAGCATTTT. Its protein product is CAISRDRNLPQHF.

On this clonotype itself: A much bigger clone sits one base away, suggesting this may be a read error. The chain recombines TRBV29-1 with TRBJ2-1; D is ambiguous. CDR3 length equals 12 residues. Germline-derived CDR1 and CDR2 are SQVTM and ANQGSEA. CDR3 sequence: CSVVPEFNGQFF. The DNA of the CDR3 is TGCAGCGTTGTTCCGGAGTTCAATGGGCAGTTCTTC.

Regarding this clonotype: Just one base apart from a much larger clone, this may be a read error. The chain carries TRBV4-2 and TRBJ2-5; tentatively, D is TRBD2 (5 bases). V lost 1 base and J lost 4, with 22 bases in between. The CDR3 has 18 residues. Per the germline V gene, CDR1 is LGHNA and CDR2 is YNFKEQ. The CDR3 nucleotides are TGTGCCAGCAGCCAAGTGATGCCTTCTTCGGGAAGCCGAGAGACCCAGTACTTC. Translated: CASSQVMPSSGSRETQYF.

This chain uses TRBV19 with TRBJ2-5; 7 nucleotides match TRBD2. The CDR3 totals 16 residues. Germline CDR1 reads LNHDA; CDR2 reads SQIVND (reference sequence). With 4 bases clipped from V and 5 bases from J, the junction kept 13 bases outside the gene matches. The CDR3: CASSRPGTGGSETQYF. In DNA form, the CDR3 reads TGTGCCAGTAGTAGACCAGGGACGGGAGGTTCGGAGACCCAGTACTTC.

On this clonotype itself: One end of the junction varies from germline; a read error may be responsible. This sequence joins TRBV6-2 or TRBV6-3 and TRBJ2-7; D is unclear. This CDR3 region has 13 residues. Germline CDR1 is MNHEY and CDR2 is SVGEGT. This CDR3 reads CASIYSVRQWQYF. The CDR3 bases are TGTGCCAGCATTTACTCTGTTAGGCAGTGGCAATACTTC.